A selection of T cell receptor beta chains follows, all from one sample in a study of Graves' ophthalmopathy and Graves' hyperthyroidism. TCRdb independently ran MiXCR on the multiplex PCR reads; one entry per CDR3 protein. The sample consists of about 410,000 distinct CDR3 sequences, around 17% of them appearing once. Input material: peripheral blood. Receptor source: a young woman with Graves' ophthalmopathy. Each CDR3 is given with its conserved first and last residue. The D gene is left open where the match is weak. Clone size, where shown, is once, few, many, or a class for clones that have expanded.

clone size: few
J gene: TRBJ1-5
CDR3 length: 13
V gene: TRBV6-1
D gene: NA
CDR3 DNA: TGTGCCAGCCGACTGAGGGAGAATCAGCCCCAGCATTTT
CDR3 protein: CASRLRENQPQHF

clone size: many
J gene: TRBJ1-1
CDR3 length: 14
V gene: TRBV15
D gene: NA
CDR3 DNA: TGTGCCACCAGCCTACCGGGGGGGACCCCTGAAGCTTTCTTT
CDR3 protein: CATSLPGGTPEAFF

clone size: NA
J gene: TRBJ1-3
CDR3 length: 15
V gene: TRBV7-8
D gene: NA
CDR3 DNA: TGTGCCAGCAGCTCCAGCCAGGGCTCTGGAAACACCATATATTTT
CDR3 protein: CASSSSQGSGNTIYF

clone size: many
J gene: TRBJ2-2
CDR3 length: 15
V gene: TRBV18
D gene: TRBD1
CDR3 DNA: TGTGCCAGCTCACCCGGGACAGGAAGCACCGGGGAGCTGTTTTTT
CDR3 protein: CASSPGTGSTGELFF

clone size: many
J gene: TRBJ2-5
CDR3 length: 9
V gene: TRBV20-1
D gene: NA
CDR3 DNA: TGCAGCACCGGGGAGACCCAGTACTTC
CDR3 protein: CSTGETQYF

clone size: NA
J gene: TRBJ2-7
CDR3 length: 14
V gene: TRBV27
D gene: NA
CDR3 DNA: TGTGCCAGCAGTCCACCGGACAGCTTCTACGAGCAGTACTTC
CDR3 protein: CASSPPDSFYEQYF

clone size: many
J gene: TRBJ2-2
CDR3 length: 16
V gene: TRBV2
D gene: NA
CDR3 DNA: TGTGCCAGCAGCCCGGGACTGTACTCGAACACCGGGGAGCTGTTTTTT
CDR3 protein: CASSPGLYSNTGELFF

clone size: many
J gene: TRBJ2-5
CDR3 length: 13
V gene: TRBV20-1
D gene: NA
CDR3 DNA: TGCAGTGCGGAGGGGGGGCCGGGAGAGACCCAGTACTTC
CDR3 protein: CSAEGGPGETQYF

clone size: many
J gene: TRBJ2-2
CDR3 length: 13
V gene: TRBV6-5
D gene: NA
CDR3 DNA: TGTGCCACCCGACGGGACGGCACCGGGGAGCTGTTTTTT
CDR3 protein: CATRRDGTGELFF

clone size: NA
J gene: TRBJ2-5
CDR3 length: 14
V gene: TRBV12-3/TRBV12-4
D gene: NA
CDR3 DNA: TGTGCCAGCAGTCGCAGGGGGGTACGGGAGACCCAGTACTTC
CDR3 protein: CASSRRGVRETQYF

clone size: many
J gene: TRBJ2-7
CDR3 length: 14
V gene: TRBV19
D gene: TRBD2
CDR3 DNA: TGTGCCAGTAGTCCCCGGACTAGCGGCTACGAGCAGTACTTC
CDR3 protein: CASSPRTSGYEQYF

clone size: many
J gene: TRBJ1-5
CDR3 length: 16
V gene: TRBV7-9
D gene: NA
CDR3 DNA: TGTGCCAGCAGCTTAAGTTGGGCAGGGGACGCTCAGCCCCAGCATTTT
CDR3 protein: CASSLSWAGDAQPQHF

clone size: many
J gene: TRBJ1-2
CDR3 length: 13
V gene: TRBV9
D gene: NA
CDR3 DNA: TGTGCCAGCAGCCAGAGGGCAGGCTATGGCTACACCTTC
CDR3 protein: CASSQRAGYGYTF

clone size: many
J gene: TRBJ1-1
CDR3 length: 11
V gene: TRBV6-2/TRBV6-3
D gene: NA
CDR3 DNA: TGTGCCAGCACCGAGAACACTGAAGCTTTCTTT
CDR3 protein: CASTENTEAFF

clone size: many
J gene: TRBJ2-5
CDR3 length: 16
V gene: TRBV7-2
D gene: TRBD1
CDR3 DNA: TGTGCCAGCAGCTTATCAGGACAGGGGGCCCCAAAGACCCAGTACTTC
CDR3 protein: CASSLSGQGAPKTQYF

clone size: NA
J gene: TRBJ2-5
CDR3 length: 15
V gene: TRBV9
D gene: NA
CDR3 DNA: TGTGCCAGCAGCGTTTCCCCGCAGATCCAAGAGACCCAGTACTTC
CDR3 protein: CASSVSPQIQETQYF

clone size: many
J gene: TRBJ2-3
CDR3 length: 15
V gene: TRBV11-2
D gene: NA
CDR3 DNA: TGTGCCAGCAGCTTAATATTTGCCCGGGCGGATACGCAGTATTTT
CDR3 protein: CASSLIFARADTQYF

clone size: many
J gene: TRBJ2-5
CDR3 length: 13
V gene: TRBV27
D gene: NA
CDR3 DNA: TGTGCCAGCAGTTTTTTTGGGCAAGAGACCCAGTACTTC
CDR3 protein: CASSFFGQETQYF

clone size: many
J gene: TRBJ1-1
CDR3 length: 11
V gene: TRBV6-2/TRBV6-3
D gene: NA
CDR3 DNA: TGTGCCACCGAGGGTGCCACTGAAGCTTTCTTT
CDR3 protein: CATEGATEAFF

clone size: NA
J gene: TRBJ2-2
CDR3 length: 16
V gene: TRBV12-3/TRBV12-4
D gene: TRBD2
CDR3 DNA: TGTGCCAGCAGTCAAGCTAGCGGGAGGGCCGGCGGGGAGCTGTTTTTT
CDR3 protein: CASSQASGRAGGELFF

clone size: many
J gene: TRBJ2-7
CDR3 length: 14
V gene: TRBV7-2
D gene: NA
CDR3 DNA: TGTGCCAGCAGCCTACCGGGACACGCCTACGAGCAGTACTTC
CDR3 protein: CASSLPGHAYEQYF

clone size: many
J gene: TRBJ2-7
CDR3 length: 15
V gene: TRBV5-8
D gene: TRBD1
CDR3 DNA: TGTGCCAGCAGCTTGGTAGGGACAGGGGCCTACGAGCAGTACTTC
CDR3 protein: CASSLVGTGAYEQYF

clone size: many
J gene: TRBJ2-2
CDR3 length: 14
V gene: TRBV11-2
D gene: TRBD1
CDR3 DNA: TGTGCCAGCAGCAGACAGGGTTTCGCCGGGGAGCTGTTTTTT
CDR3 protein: CASSRQGFAGELFF

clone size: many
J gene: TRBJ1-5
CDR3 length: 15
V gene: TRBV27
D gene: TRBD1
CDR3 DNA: TGTGCCAGCAGTTTAGGGGGACAGATTAATCAGCCCCGGCATTTT
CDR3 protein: CASSLGGQINQPRHF

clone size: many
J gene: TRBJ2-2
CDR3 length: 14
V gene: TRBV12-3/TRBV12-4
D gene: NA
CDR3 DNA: TGTGCCAGCAGGAACAGAATTAACACCGGGGAGCTGTTTTTT
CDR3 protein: CASRNRINTGELFF

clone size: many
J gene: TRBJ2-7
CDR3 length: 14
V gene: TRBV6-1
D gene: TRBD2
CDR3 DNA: TGTGCCAGCACCCCTTTCGGGACTAGTGACGAGCAGTACTTC
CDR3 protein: CASTPFGTSDEQYF

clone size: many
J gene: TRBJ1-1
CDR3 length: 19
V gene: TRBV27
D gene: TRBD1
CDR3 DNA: TGTGCCAGCAGTTTATTGTCGCGGCTCCAGGGGGCAACAAACACTGAAGCTTTCTTT
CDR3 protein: CASSLLSRLQGATNTEAFF

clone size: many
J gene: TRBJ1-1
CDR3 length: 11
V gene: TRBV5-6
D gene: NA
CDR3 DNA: TGTGCCAGCAGCTTGGCCCAGGTAGCTTTCTTT
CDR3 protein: CASSLAQVAFF

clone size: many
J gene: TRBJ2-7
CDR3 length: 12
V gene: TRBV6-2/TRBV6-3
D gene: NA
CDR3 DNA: TGTGCCAGCTTAGGGTCAGGCTACGAGCAGTACTTC
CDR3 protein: CASLGSGYEQYF

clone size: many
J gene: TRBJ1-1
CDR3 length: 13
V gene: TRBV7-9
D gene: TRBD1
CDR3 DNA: TGTGCCACCAGGACAGGGCAGTACACTGAAGCTTTCTTT
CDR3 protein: CATRTGQYTEAFF

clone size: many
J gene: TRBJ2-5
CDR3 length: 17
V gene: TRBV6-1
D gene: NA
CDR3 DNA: TGTGCCAGCAACCCACGGGGGCAACTAAATGGCCAAGAGACCCAGTACTTC
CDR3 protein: CASNPRGQLNGQETQYF

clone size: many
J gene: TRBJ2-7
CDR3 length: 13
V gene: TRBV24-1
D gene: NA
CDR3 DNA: TGTGCCACCAGTGAATCCGTTACGGGCGAGCAGTACTTC
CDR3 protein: CATSESVTGEQYF

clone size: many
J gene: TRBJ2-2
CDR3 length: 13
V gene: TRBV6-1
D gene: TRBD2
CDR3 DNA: TGTGCCAGCAGTGTCCGGGGGGTCGAGGAGCTGTTTTTT
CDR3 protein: CASSVRGVEELFF

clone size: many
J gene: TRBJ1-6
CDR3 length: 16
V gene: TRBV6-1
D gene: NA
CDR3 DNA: TGTGCCAGCAGCAGTAACGGGGTTTTCTATAATTCACCCCTCCACTTT
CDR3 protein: CASSSNGVFYNSPLHF

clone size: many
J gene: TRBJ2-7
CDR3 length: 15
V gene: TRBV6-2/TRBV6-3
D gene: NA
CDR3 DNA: TGTGCCAGCACCAGGTTACTTGGGGGCACCTACGAGCAGTACTTC
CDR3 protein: CASTRLLGGTYEQYF

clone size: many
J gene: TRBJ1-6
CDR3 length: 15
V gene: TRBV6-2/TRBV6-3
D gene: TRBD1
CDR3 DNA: TGTGCCAGCAGCAGACAGACAGGGAGAGGTTCACCCCTCCACTTT
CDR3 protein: CASSRQTGRGSPLHF

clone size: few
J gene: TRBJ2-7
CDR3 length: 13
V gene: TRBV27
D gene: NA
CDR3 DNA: TGTGCCAGCAGTTCGAGCGCTCCGTACGAGCAGTACTTC
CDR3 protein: CASSSSAPYEQYF

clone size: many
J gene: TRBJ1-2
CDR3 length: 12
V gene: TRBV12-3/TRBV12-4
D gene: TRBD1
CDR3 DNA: TGTGCCAGCAGCATGCCTACAGGGGGCGCTACCTTC
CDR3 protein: CASSMPTGGATF

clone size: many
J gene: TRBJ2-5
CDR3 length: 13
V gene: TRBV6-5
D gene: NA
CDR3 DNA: TGTGCCAGCGGGGGACACATCCAAGAGACCCAGTACTTC
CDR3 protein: CASGGHIQETQYF

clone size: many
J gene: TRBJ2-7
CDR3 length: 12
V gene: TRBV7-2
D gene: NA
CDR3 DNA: TGTGCCAGCAGCTCACACCATTACGAGCAGTACTTC
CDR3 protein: CASSSHHYEQYF

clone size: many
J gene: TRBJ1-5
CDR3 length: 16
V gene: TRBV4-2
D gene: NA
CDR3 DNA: TGTGCCAGCAGCCAAGATTTTGGAGGGATCGATCAGCCCCAGCATTTT
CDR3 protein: CASSQDFGGIDQPQHF

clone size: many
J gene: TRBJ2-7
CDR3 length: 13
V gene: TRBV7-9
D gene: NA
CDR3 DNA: TGTGCCAGCAGCTTAGAATCCGGGACCGAGCAGTACTTC
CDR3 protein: CASSLESGTEQYF

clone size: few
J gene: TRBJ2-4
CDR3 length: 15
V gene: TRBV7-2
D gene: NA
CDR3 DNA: TGTGCCAGCAGCTTAAAGGTTGGGGTCGGACGCATTCAGTACTTC
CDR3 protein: CASSLKVGVGRIQYF

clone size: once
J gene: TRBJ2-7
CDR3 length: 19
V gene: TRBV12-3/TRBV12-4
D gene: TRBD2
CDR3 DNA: TGTGCCAGCAGTTTTCCCAAGACTAGCGGGAGTCCCCCGATTTACGAGCAGTACTTC
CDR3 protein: CASSFPKTSGSPPIYEQYF

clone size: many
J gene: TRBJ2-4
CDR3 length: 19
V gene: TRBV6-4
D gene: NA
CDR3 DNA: TGTGCCAGCAGTCCAACCGGGATTGGGCCCTTATTGGCCAAAAACATTCAGTACTTC
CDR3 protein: CASSPTGIGPLLAKNIQYF

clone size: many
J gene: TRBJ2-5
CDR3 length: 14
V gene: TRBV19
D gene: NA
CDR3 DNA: TGTGCCAGTAGTATAAGCACCCTGGGGGAGACCCAGTACTTC
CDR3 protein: CASSISTLGETQYF

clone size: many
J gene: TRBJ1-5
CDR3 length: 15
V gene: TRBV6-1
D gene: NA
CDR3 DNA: TGTGCCACCAAGAGGGCAGGGGATAGCAATCAGCCCCAGCATTTT
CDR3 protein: CATKRAGDSNQPQHF

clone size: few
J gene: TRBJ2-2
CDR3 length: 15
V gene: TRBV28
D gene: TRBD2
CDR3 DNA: TGTGCCAGCTACCCAAGCGGGGGGGCGAGCGGGGAGCTGTTTTTT
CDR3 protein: CASYPSGGASGELFF

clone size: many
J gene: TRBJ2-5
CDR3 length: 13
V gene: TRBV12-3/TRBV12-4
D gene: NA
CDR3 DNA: TGTGCCAGCAGTCCATACTACCAAGAGACCCAGTACTTC
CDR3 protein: CASSPYYQETQYF

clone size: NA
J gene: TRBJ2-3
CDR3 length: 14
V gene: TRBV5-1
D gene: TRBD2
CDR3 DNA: TGCGCCAGCAGCTGGTCTAGCGGGAGCGATACGCAGTATTTT
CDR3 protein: CASSWSSGSDTQYF

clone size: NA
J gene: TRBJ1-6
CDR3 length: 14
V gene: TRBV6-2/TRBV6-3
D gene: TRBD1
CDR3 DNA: TGTGCCAGCAGTACTTGGACAGGGTTATCACCCCTCCACTTT
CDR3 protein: CASSTWTGLSPLHF

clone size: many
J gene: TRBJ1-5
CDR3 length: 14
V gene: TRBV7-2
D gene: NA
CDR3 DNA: TGTGCCAGCAGCTCGTGGGGTAGCAATCAGCCCCAGCATTTT
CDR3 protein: CASSSWGSNQPQHF

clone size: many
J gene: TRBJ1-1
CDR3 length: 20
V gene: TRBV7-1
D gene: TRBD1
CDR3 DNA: TGTGCCAGCAGCTCCCGGGACAGGGGCCCGAACGGCCCTATAGGCACTGAAGCTTTCTTT
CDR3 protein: CASSSRDRGPNGPIGTEAFF

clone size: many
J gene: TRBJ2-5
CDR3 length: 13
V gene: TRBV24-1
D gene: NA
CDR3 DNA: TGTGCCACCGGAAATCAGGGGCAAGAGACCCAGTACTTC
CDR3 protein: CATGNQGQETQYF

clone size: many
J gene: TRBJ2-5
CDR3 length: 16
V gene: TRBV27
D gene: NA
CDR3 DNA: TGTGCCAGAAGTGCTCGGGACACGAAACGAGTGGAGACCCAGTACTTC
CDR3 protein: CARSARDTKRVETQYF

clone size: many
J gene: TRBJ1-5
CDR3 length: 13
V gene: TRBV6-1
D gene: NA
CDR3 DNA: TGTGCCAGCAGTGAAAGGAGGGATCAGCCCCAGCATTTT
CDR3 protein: CASSERRDQPQHF

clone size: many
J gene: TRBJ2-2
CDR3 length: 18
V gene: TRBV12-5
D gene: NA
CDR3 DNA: TGTGCTAGTGGTTTGGTACTGGGTCCCAAGTTTTACACCGGGGAGCTGTTTTTT
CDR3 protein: CASGLVLGPKFYTGELFF

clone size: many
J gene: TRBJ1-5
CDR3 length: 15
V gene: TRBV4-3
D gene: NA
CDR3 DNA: TGCGCCAGCAGCCAAGGAGTGGGACGCAATCAGCCCCAGCATTTT
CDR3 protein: CASSQGVGRNQPQHF

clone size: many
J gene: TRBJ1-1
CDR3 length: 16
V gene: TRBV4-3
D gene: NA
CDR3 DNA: TGCGCCAGCAGCCAAGGAGGCGAGGGGGTTGCCACTGAAGCTTTCTTT
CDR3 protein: CASSQGGEGVATEAFF